This TCR beta chain emerged from a study of blood T cell repertoires in COVID-19. The germline V gene encodes CDR1 LGHNA and CDR2 YNFKEQ. The CDR3 has 16 residues. V lost 0 bases and J 7 bases, leaving 18 bases between the germline ends. In the study's own analysis: Estimates of nucleated cell counts were drawn from the amplification of reference gene primers. Repertoires were generated with immunoSEQ multiplex PCR, while TCRdb's copy carries only in-frame clones and drops some. The V and J calls and the clone size are those of that table, but D and trimming were determined from the DNA. The table has about 54,000 clones, 90% seen once; the top ten hold about 8.6%.

The receptor was derived from a woman aged 40 to 50 with active COVID-19. Material: peripheral blood. V usage is TRBV4-2 and J usage is TRBJ1-2, with D possibly matching TRBD1 (6 bases). CDR3 nucleotides: TGTGCCAGCAGCCAAGATCTGTTTCAGGGGAGAGTTGGCTACACCTTC. Amino acids: CASSQDLFQGRVGYTF.